What follows is one T cell receptor (beta chain) and its context. Its specific antigen is unknown. One base away there is no much larger clone; base qualities are not given. One collaborating source in Seattle enrolled patients while the patients were actively infected and followed the patients over time throughout the course of disease. Each collaborating institution followed its own protocols to collect whole blood in K2EDTA tubes. For TCRbeta analysis, collaborators shipped samples in one of three forms: frozen whole blood, isolated PBMCs, or DNA extracted from either of those sample types. This specimen belongs to a study of blood T cell repertoires in COVID-19 (dated by TCRdb to the early 2020s). In the study overall: The collaborator samples originated in the United States, Italy and Spain and spanned the acute and convalescent phases of COVID-19. The prospective study material was composed of cDNA or gDNA derived from T cells, B-cell-depleted T cells, or PBMCs. Deeply sampled blood TCRbeta repertoires from subjects exposed to, actively infected with, or recovered from COVID-19 were included in the dataset. A freely available public database, intended as a resource for researchers studying the immune response to SARS-CoV-2, is where the repertoires were released. The samples were drawn from the first 160 participants of the ongoing ImmuneRACE study and from 950 to 1,500 subjects provided by 6 global collaborators. Nearly every sample came with metadata listing a de-identified subject ID, COVID-19 status, age in years and sex. Where available, HLA class I and class II types were taken from metadata supplied by the sample provider and were not determined by assay-based typing.

What the work shows at the level of the full study, not this receptor alone: The amount of clinical and demographic metadata varied by source and participant and was provided uncurated.

TCRbeta CDR3 regions were amplified from genomic DNA by means of the immunoSEQ Assay, a bias-controlled multiplex PCR. The study's processing was this. The number of nucleated cells in each sample was estimated from the amplification of reference gene primers within the assay. To quantify the absolute abundance of each unique TCRbeta CDR3 rearrangement, sequence reads were collapsed and filtered. Productive Simpson clonality was computed per sample as the square root of Simpson's diversity index over productive rearrangements. The table comes from immuneACCESS by way of TCRdb, which keeps in-frame sequences with V and J called. Part of the clones is missing from these tables; in studies checked, under half for an unresolved V gene and the rest for unknown reasons. The V and J calls and the clone size are those of that table, but D and trimming were determined from the DNA. This sample holds 250,000 to 350,000 clones; 65% to 85% were observed only once. More than 15% of the sample lies in the top ten.

CDR1 SGHKS and CDR2 YYEKEE were looked up in the germline V gene (reference sequence). The germline ends are 18 bases apart after V is trimmed by 4 bases and J by 0 bases. The CDR3 runs 17 residues from the cysteine to the phenylalanine. Only the CDR3 part of the read is kept: 51 bases, read in frame from the first base. The sequence links TRBV5-5 to TRBJ2-3; TRBD1 is perhaps the D gene, given 6 matching bases. The sequence derives from a person between 70 and 80 years old with COVID-19, enrolled during active disease. Sequences were obtained from peripheral blood. CDR3 sequence: CASSPRARQESTDTQYF. The nucleotides read TGTGCCAGCAGCCCTCGAGCTCGACAGGAGAGCACAGATACGCAGTATTTT.